These T cell receptor beta chains were read from a single sample in a study of T cell repertoires in cytomegalovirus infection. In TCRdb, the reads were re-called with MiXCR into one record per CDR3 protein. Here the sample spans 65,000 to 90,000 distinct CDR3 sequences, around 3.4% being singletons. Sequencing was performed on PBMCs. The receptors here all came from a human donor in good health (CMV status not recorded). Some clones in this sample may be carry-over from other donors' samples. CDR3s include the opening cysteine and the closing phenylalanine or tryptophan. A D gene is named only where the DNA matches it firmly. Not all rows give a size; the values are once, few, many and, for expanded clones, a class.

v_call,d_call,j_call,cdr3_length,clone_size,cdr3_nt,cdr3_aa
TRBV20-1,NA,TRBJ2-5,13,many,TGCAGTGCTAGAGATACGAGGGTTGAGACCCAGTACTTC,CSARDTRVETQYF
TRBV2,NA,TRBJ2-5,14,many,TGTGCCAGCAGGCCCTCGGGAGTTGAAGAGACCCAGTACTTC,CASRPSGVEETQYF
TRBV20-1,NA,TRBJ1-6,14,many,TGCAGTGCTTCCCCGAACAATCCCAATTCACCCCTCCACTTT,CSASPNNPNSPLHF
TRBV7-8,NA,TRBJ1-2,12,many,TGTGCCAGCAGCTTAACACGGAATGGCTACACCTTC,CASSLTRNGYTF
TRBV4-1,NA,TRBJ2-4,17,many,TGCGCCAGCAGCCAAGGGGGTCAGGGGTCGGCCAAAAACATTCAGTACTTC,CASSQGGQGSAKNIQYF
TRBV6-5,NA,TRBJ1-6,18,many,TGTGCCAGCAGTTACTCGATGTTGGTTCAGGGAGATAATTCACCCCTCCACTTT,CASSYSMLVQGDNSPLHF
TRBV5-1,NA,TRBJ2-6,18,many,TGCGCCAGCAGCTCTGGGGGACACCACCTCTCTGGGGCCAACGTCCTGACTTTC,CASSSGGHHLSGANVLTF
TRBV28,NA,TRBJ1-2,14,many,TGTGCCAGCAGTGTCCTATTCCCGTACTATGGCTACACCTTC,CASSVLFPYYGYTF
TRBV15,NA,TRBJ1-6,13,many,TGTGCCACCAGCAGAGATGCGGAGGAAACCCTCCACTTT,CATSRDAEETLHF
TRBV10-3,TRBD2,TRBJ2-1,14,NA,TGTGCCATCATGCCAAGCGGGGGGGCAGATGAGCAGTTCTTC,CAIMPSGGADEQFF
TRBV6-2/TRBV6-3,TRBD2,TRBJ2-7,14,many,TGTGCCAGCAGTCTAGCGGGGGGCTCCTACGAGCAGTACTTC,CASSLAGGSYEQYF